This TCR beta chain was obtained from a study of post-analysis software for immune sequencing data. Per the germline V gene, CDR1 is GTSNPN and CDR2 is SVGIG (reference sequence). This CDR3 contains 13 residues. Tagging with unique molecular identifiers was a feature of the TCR beta cDNA libraries. Each CDR3 protein is one row after TCRdb ran MiXCR on the PCR reads. This repertoire shows hundreds of thousands of distinct CDR3 sequences, more than 50% found once; its top ten account for 11%. Details on this clonotype: Its target is unknown.

Regarding the study as a whole: Five or six TRBV segments, TRBV5-6, TRBV5-1 and TRBV20-1 among them, were found more frequent in patients than controls.

The sequenced sample consisted of blood. This TCR derives from a girl aged 2 to 9 with multiple sclerosis. The V gene is TRBV30, the J gene TRBJ2-1, with TRBD2 matching over 8 bases. The CDR3 region has the DNA TGTGCATCCTCAGGACTAGCCGACAATGAGCAGTTCTTC. It encodes CASSGLADNEQFF.